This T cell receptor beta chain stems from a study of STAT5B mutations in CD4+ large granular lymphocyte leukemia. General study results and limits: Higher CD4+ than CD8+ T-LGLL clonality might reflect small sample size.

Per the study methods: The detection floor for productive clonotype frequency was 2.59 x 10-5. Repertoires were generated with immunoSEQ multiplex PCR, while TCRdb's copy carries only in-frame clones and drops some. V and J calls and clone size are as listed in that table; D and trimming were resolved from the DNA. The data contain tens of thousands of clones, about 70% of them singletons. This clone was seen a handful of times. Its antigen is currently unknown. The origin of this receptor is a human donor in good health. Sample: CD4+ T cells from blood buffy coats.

DNA of the CDR3: TGTGCCAGCAGTCCCAGGGTAGGGGATACCGGGGAGCTGTTTTTT. This sequence encodes CASSPRVGDTGELFF. The gene calls are TRBV7-3 and TRBJ2-2, with D possibly being TRBD1 (5 bases). V was clipped by 6 bases and J by 5 bases, with 16 bases between them. The CDR3 consists of 15 residues. CDR1 is SGHTA, CDR2 FQGTGA, per germline.